These T cell receptor beta chains were read from a single sample in a study of T cell repertoires in cytomegalovirus infection. What these receptors recognize is not known. TCRdb re-analysed the reads in MiXCR, keeping a single row per CDR3 protein. Here the sample spans 700,000 to 950,000 distinct CDR3 sequences, less than 35% being singletons. The source was cultured CD8+ T cells from PBMCs, collected from culture after CMV antigen stimulation. The source of these receptors is a human donor in good health (CMV status not recorded). Some clones in this sample may be carry-over from other donors' samples. Both conserved end residues are part of each CDR3. Rows give clone size only sometimes, using once, few, many, or a class for an expanded clone.

J | V | size | CDR3
TRBJ1-1 | TRBV7-2 | many | CASSFSSRAANTEAFF
TRBJ2-7 | TRBV7-6 | - | CASSATGYDHEQYF
TRBJ2-3 | TRBV6-1 | - | CASSVIGDTQYF
TRBJ2-3 | TRBV7-2 | many | CASSLSGGASDTQYF
TRBJ2-3 | TRBV13 | many | CASSSGLAGDTDTQYF
TRBJ1-2 | TRBV4-2 | - | CASSQDERGFDGYTF
TRBJ1-6 | TRBV12-3/TRBV12-4 | - | CANSSGQGFHNSPLHF
TRBJ2-7 | TRBV4-1 | - | CASSQTGSPTYEQYF
TRBJ2-5 | TRBV6-6 | - | CASSYETVQETQYF
TRBJ2-4 | TRBV20-1 | - | CSARDTQSSTVIQYF
TRBJ2-1 | TRBV7-9 | - | CASSSHRDFYNEQFF
TRBJ2-1 | TRBV7-9 | - | CASSPRLAADNEQFF
TRBJ1-4 | TRBV27 | - | CASRPGATNEKLFF
- | TRBV6-2/TRBV6-3 | - | CASSSIQGEGANEQYF
TRBJ2-1 | TRBV4-1 | - | CASSRTGDSYNEQFF
TRBJ1-2 | TRBV10-2 | few | CASKTKESYGYTF
TRBJ2-7 | TRBV10-2 | few | CASSVTSGALRSSYEQYF
TRBJ1-5 | TRBV20-1 | - | CSARGRGRVDNQPQHF
TRBJ2-1 | TRBV5-4 | once | CASSAPTVNEQFF
TRBJ1-2 | TRBV12-3/TRBV12-4 | - | CASSDTESYSYTF
TRBJ1-5 | TRBV5-8 | few | CASSSTGFNQPQHF
TRBJ1-5 | TRBV19 | - | CASDKEGNQPQHF
TRBJ2-4 | TRBV19 | few | CASSPTHTSAKNIQYF
TRBJ2-5 | TRBV7-2 | few | CASSLQYQETQYF
TRBJ1-5 | TRBV7-2 | many | CASSSTGFQPQHF
TRBJ1-6 | TRBV20-1 | - | CSASSRTISGNNSPLHF
TRBJ1-2 | TRBV7-6 | few | CASSSGSSNYGYTF
TRBJ2-2 | TRBV5-3 | once | CASSLSVPGRPGELFF
TRBJ1-2 | TRBV6-5 | - | CASSSPGPMGLGYTF
TRBJ2-2 | TRBV19 | few | CASSIGGVSTGELFF
TRBJ1-5 | TRBV6-6 | few | CASRPADTGGGQPQHF
TRBJ1-1 | TRBV27 | - | CASSTTGGPAFF
TRBJ1-5 | TRBV12-3/TRBV12-4 | few | CASSFRQRNQPQHF
TRBJ2-7 | TRBV6-5 | few | CASSLSSLTYEQYF
TRBJ2-7 | TRBV7-9 | once | CASSSDKTTGYYEQYF
TRBJ2-2 | TRBV7-8 | - | CASQAADRGHTGELFF
TRBJ1-6 | TRBV27 | - | CATSGGGPPEALHF
TRBJ1-5 | TRBV7-2 | many | CASSTPGGGQPQHF
TRBJ1-5 | TRBV6-6 | few | CASSEPPNQPQHF
TRBJ2-1 | TRBV20-1 | - | CSARVDREDFYNEQFF
TRBJ2-1 | TRBV4-3 | - | CASSQEPTGGIYNEQFF
TRBJ1-6 | TRBV7-6 | - | CASSQTGPKGSPLHF
TRBJ2-1 | TRBV14 | - | CASSPETGAFNEQFF
TRBJ1-2 | TRBV10-3 | few | CAISDWTGERDRWRYTF
TRBJ1-1 | TRBV12-3/TRBV12-4 | few | CASSFEGANTEAFF
TRBJ2-6 | TRBV7-6 | many | CASSLVVTPSGANVLTF
TRBJ2-2 | TRBV19 | - | CASRPPAGPRTGELFF
TRBJ2-5 | TRBV12-3/TRBV12-4 | - | CASSLELAGGKRETQCF
TRBJ2-3 | TRBV10-3 | - | CATALGTDTQYF
TRBJ2-1 | TRBV10-3 | few | CAISRVADNEQFF
TRBJ1-2 | TRBV7-9 | few | CASSLGQGYGGYTF
TRBJ1-1 | TRBV7-9 | few | CASSSDRGRGAFF
TRBJ2-5 | TRBV5-5 | - | CASSLYRDSGKETQYF
TRBJ2-3 | TRBV5-6 | - | CASQLVGGQESTDTQYF
TRBJ1-2 | TRBV27 | few | CASSLTGTAGVYGYTF
TRBJ1-5 | TRBV6-6 | - | CASSETGGYNQPQHF
TRBJ2-2 | TRBV7-9 | - | CASSSWTDANTGELFF
TRBJ2-1 | TRBV7-3 | - | CASSQQNNEQFF